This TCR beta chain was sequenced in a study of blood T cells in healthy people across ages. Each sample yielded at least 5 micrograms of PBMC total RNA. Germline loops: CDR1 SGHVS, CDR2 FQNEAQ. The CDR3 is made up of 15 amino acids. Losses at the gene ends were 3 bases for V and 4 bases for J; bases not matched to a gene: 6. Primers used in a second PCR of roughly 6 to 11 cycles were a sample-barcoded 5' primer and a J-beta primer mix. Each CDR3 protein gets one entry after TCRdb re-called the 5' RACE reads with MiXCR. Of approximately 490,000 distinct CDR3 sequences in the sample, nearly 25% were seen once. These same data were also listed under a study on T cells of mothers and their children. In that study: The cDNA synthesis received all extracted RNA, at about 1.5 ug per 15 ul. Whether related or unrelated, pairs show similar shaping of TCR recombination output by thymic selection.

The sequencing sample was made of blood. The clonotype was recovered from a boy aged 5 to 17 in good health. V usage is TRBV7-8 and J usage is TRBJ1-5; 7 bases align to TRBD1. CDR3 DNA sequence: TGTGCCAGCAGCTTCCCCGGGACAGATAATCAGCCCCAGCATTTT. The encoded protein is CASSFPGTDNQPQHF.